This T cell receptor beta chain was recovered during a study of HIV-infected patients and healthy controls (dated by TCRdb to the mid-2010s). Receptors were amplified or captured by 5' RACE. TCRdb shows the sequencer as Illumina MiSeq. In-frame beta chains were kept once TCRdb had trimmed the public reads at Q25 with fastp and called clones with MiXCR. CDR3 protein duplicates are merged, each entry listing the most common genes and DNA. The sample table records 60,000 to 75,000 distinct CDR3 sequences; about 16% of these occur just once. The top ten hold around 5.9% of the sample. Via the germline V gene (reference sequence), CDR1 is DFQATT and CDR2 SNEGSKA. The CDR3 runs 15 amino acids, cysteine and phenylalanine included. Just the 45-base CDR3 DNA is kept, in frame starting at base 1. V is reduced by 5 bases and J by 4 bases, leaving a spacing of 18 bases between them. Of note for this clonotype: The clone's antigen remains unknown. Base qualities are not provided; no much larger clone lies one nucleotide away.

This receptor chain uses TRBV20-1 and TRBJ2-1, and possibly TRBD1, on 6 matching bases. This TCR came from a human donor in good health. The specimen was CD4+ T cells from blood. The encoded CDR3 is CSAGPPRGRYNEQFF. The DNA sequence is as follows: TGCAGTGCTGGTCCCCCTAGGGGGAGATACAATGAGCAGTTCTTC.